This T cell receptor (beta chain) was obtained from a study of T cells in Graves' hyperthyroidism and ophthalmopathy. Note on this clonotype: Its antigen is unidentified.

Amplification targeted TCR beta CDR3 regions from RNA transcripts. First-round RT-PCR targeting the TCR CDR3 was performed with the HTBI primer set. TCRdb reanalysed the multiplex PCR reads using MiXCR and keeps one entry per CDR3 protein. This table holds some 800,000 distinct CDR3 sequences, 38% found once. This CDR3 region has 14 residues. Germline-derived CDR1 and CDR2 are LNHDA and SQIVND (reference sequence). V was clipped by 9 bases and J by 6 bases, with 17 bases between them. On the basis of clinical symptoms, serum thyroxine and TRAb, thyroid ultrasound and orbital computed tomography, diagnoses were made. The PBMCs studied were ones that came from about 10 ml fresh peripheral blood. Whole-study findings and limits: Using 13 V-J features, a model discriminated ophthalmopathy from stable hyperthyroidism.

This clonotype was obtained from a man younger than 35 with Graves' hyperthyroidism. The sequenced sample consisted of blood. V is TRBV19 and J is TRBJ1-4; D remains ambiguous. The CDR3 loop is CASRGRPGHEKLFF. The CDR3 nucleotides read TGTGCCAGCCGTGGACGCCCCGGACATGAAAAACTGTTTTTT. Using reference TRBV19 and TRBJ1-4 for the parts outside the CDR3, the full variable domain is DGGITQSPKYLFRKEGQNVTLSCEQNLNHDAMYWYRQDPGQGLRLIYYSQIVNDFQKGDIAEGYSVSREKKESFPLTVTSAQKNPTAFYLCASRGRPGHEKLFFGSGTQLSVL.